Listed here are 27 T cell receptor beta chains from one sample, sequenced in a study of beta chain features in type 1 diabetes. Every bit of the isolated RNA underwent reverse transcription, so sequencing read expressed TCRB transcripts. The data were produced by immunoSEQ multiplex PCR, yet TCRdb's version contains in-frame clones alone and is incomplete. The sample includes about 340,000 clones, around 8.5% of them seen just once. Whole-study results and caveats: All four CD4+ subsets of Type 1 diabetes patients contained TCRB CDR3s that were moderately but significantly shorter.

For these receptors, no antigen is known. Sequenced input: central memory CD4+ T cells from blood. The receptors stem from a man aged 25-45 years with type 1 diabetes.

This chain uses TRBV28 with TRBJ2-7; D possibly corresponds to TRBD2 (6 bases). Germline CDR1 and CDR2: MDHEN and SYDVKM. Between the trimmed V and J ends, which lost 6 bases and 4 bases, there was a span of 10 bases. The CDR3 has 12 residues. CDR3 nucleotide sequence: TGTGCCAGCAGCTGGACTATTTACGAGCAGTACTTC. It is translated as CASSWTIYEQYF.

This clone was seen a handful of times. The chain joins TRBV6-6 to TRBJ2-7; no clear D gene. Germline CDR1 and CDR2: MNHNY and SVGAGI (reference sequence). The CDR3 has 13 amino acids. V lost 2 bases and J 3 bases, leaving 8 bases between the germline ends. CDR3 region: CASSYNSLYEQYF. CDR3 sequence (DNA): TGTGCCAGCAGTTACAATTCCCTCTACGAGCAGTACTTC.

The sample holds a few counts of this clone. V usage is TRBV27 and J usage is TRBJ1-6; a weak D match, TRBD1 (5 bases). The V and J ends lost 8 bases and 4 bases respectively, with 12 bases between them. The CDR3 runs 14 residues. CDR1 and CDR2 (germline): MNHEY, SMNVEV (reference sequence). CDR3 protein: CASAPGAYNSPLHF. The DNA for the CDR3 is TGTGCCAGCGCCCCTGGGGCTTATAATTCACCCCTCCACTTT.

This clone was seen a few times. CDR3 region: CASGLGITSGGDLNEQFF. The DNA of the CDR3 is TGTGCTAGTGGTTTGGGAATTACTAGCGGGGGGGACCTCAATGAGCAGTTCTTC. The chain employs TRBV12-5 and TRBJ2-1, with 13 bases fitting TRBD2. The CDR3 runs to 18 residues. The V gene's germline CDR1 is LGHNT and CDR2 FRNRAP. With V trimmed by 1 base and J by 6 bases, 9 bases remained unmatched.

The chain couples TRBV4-3 to TRBJ1-2; D is ambiguous. The CDR3 has 13 residues. The germline CDR1 and CDR2 sequences are LGHNA and YSLEER. V lost 2 bases to trimming and J lost 5 bases, with 9 bases between them. The CDR3 loop reads CASSQMISYGYTF. The DNA for the CDR3 is TGCGCCAGCAGCCAAATGATCAGTTATGGCTACACCTTC.

This clone was counted between two and nine times. This sequence joins TRBV7-9 and TRBJ2-1, with D possibly matching TRBD2 (5 bases). CDR1 SEHNR and CDR2 FQNEAQ come from the germline V gene (reference sequence). The CDR3 runs to 16 residues. V lost 0 bases, J lost 4 bases, and 13 bases lay in between. The CDR3 DNA reads as TGTGCCAGCAGCTTAGCTACGGGGAAGGGTTACAATGAGCAGTTCTTC. Its protein is CASSLATGKGYNEQFF.

Comments on this clone: Other DNA sequences in this specimen translate into the identical CDR3. This chain connects TRBV7-2 to TRBJ2-5; no clear D gene. Trimming took off 1 base at V and 3 bases at J, with 9 bases between the two ends. The germline V gene encodes CDR1 SGHTA and CDR2 FQGNSA. The CDR3 is 14 amino acids. The CDR3: CASSLEYGEETQYF. In DNA form, the CDR3 reads TGTGCCAGCAGCTTAGAATATGGTGAAGAGACCCAGTACTTC.

The rearrangement links TRBV7-2 to TRBJ2-2; D perhaps matches TRBD2 (6 bases). The CDR3 totals 15 residues. The germline V and J ends were trimmed by 3 bases and 0 bases, with 8 bases remaining between them. The germline CDR1 and CDR2 sequences are SGHTA and FQGNSA. The chain's CDR3 is CASSFGTPNTGELFF. In nucleotides, the CDR3 is TGTGCCAGCAGCTTCGGGACTCCGAACACCGGGGAGCTGTTTTTT.

The chain carries TRBV7-2 and TRBJ1-2; no clear D. From germline, CDR1 is SGHTA and CDR2 FQGNSA. The CDR3 has 15 residues. V was shortened by 5 bases and J by 6 bases, with 19 bases between the two germline ends. The CDR3 is CASSPLGTFTHGYTF. Here the CDR3 DNA reads TGTGCCAGCAGCCCCCTTGGCACCTTTACGCATGGCTACACCTTC.

CDR3 DNA: TGTGCCAGCAGTTACTCCTTCAATCAGCCCCAGCATTTT. Translating gives CASSYSFNQPQHF. The rearrangement uses TRBV6-5 and TRBJ1-5; no definite D call. Germline V gene sequence: CDR1 MNHEY, CDR2 SVGAGI. V lost 0 bases, J lost 3 bases, and 3 bases lay in between. The CDR3 contains 13 residues.

V is TRBV10-3 and J is TRBJ1-1; D remains ambiguous. This CDR3 spans 13 amino acids. Deletions cut 2 bases from V and 7 bases from J, with 11 bases between. Germline loops: CDR1 ENHRY, CDR2 SYGVKD. In DNA, the CDR3 is TGTGCCATCAGTGAGCTGCAAGCAGATGAAGCTTTCTTT. Its translation is CAISELQADEAFF.

The chain combines TRBV7-8 with TRBJ1-3; no reliable D call. The CDR3 is 12 amino acids. Germline values: CDR1 SGHVS, CDR2 FQNEAQ. V was pared by 2 bases and J by 7 bases, with 6 bases between. The CDR3 is CASSLWGNTIYF. The CDR3, as DNA: TGTGCCAGCAGCTTATGGGGTAACACCATATATTTT.

This rearrangement joins TRBV5-1 to TRBJ2-3; 9 bases are a match to TRBD2. Germline V gives CDR1 SGHRS, CDR2 YFSETQ. V shed 4 bases, J shed 4 bases, and the junction held 7 bases outside the gene matches. This CDR3 has 15 amino acids. The CDR3 DNA reads TGCGCCAGCAGCCCCGCCGGGACTAGCCCAGATACGCAGTATTTT. As protein: CASSPAGTSPDTQYF. Full variable domain (missing parts from reference TRBV5-1 and TRBJ2-3): KAGVTQTPRYLIKTRGQQVTLSCSPISGHRSVSWYQQTPGQGLQFLFEYFSETQRNKGNFPGRFSGRQFSNSRSEMNVSTLELGDSALYLCASSPAGTSPDTQYFGPGTRLTVL.

This clone occurred a few times. The J gene is TRBJ1-6, the V gene TRBV6-1, with unresolved D. Trimming left V 5 bases short and J 7 bases short, with 15 bases between. This CDR3 spans 15 amino acids. Per germline, CDR1 MNHNS and CDR2 SASEGT. CDR3 loop: CASSFQSIGNSPLHF. The DNA of the CDR3 is TGTGCCAGCAGTTTTCAATCGATTGGGAATTCACCCCTCCACTTT.

The gene calls are TRBV7-2 and TRBJ2-3; D not resolved. Germline CDR1 SGHTA, CDR2 FQGNSA. Trimming left V 2 bases short and J 2 bases short, with 8 bases between. There are 14 residues in the CDR3. In DNA, the CDR3 is TGTGCCAGCAGCTTATCACTACTCACAGATACGCAGTATTTT. It encodes CASSLSLLTDTQYF.

This clone was seen a few times. The rearrangement uses TRBV7-2 and TRBJ1-6; D not resolved. The CDR3 consists of 14 residues. Germline V gives CDR1 SGHTA, CDR2 FQGNSA. V gave up 2 bases and J gave up 9 bases, with 11 bases separating them. CDR3 protein: CASSLRRTGSPLHF. CDR3 DNA: TGTGCCAGCAGCTTAAGGCGGACGGGTTCACCCCTCCACTTT. Filled out from reference TRBV7-2 and TRBJ1-6, the complete variable domain reads GAGVSQSPSNKVTEKGKDVELRCDPISGHTALYWYRQSLGQGLEFLIYFQGNSAPDKSGLPSDRFSAERTGGSVSTLTIQRTQQEDSAVYLCASSLRRTGSPLHFGNGTRLTVT.

The chain joins TRBV15 to TRBJ1-2; D unclear. The CDR3 spans 12 residues. The V end was cut by 0 bases, the J end by 8 bases, with 7 bases between. CDR1 is LNHNV, CDR2 YYDKDF, per germline (reference sequence). DNA of the CDR3: TGTGCCACCAGCAGAGACGATGCCGGCTACACCTTC. Residues: CATSRDDAGYTF.

For the CDR3, the DNA is TGCGCCAGCAGCTTGGCTCCAGGGGCCGTAGATACGCAGTATTTT. Amino acid sequence: CASSLAPGAVDTQYF. The genes are TRBV5-1 and TRBJ2-3; a possible D gene is TRBD1 (6 bases). The CDR3 is 15 amino acids. Germline V gene lookup returns CDR1 SGHRS and CDR2 YFSETQ. The germline V and J ends were trimmed by 0 bases and 5 bases, with 13 bases remaining between them.

A remark on this clone: A far larger clone is one nucleotide away, so this likely arose from a read error. The chain joins TRBV5-1 to TRBJ2-1; TRBD2 agrees at 10 bases. CDR3 length equals 15 residues. V trimming: 4 bases; J trimming: 5 bases; junction bases outside the gene matches: 6. CDR1 and CDR2 (germline): SGHRS, YFSETQ. CDR3 nucleotide sequence: TGCGCCAGCAGCCCTCTAGCGGGGGTTAACAATGAGCAGTTCTTC. This codes for CASSPLAGVNNEQFF.

This clone was detected a few times. The rearrangement uses TRBV6-5 and TRBJ2-3, with D maybe TRBD1 (7 bases). V lost 2 bases and J 4 bases, leaving 13 bases between the germline ends. Germline assignment: CDR1 MNHEY and CDR2 SVGAGI. CDR3 size: 15 residues. In DNA, the CDR3 is TGTGCCAGCAGTTACAGGAGGGGGCTCGCAGATACGCAGTATTTT. Translating it yields CASSYRRGLADTQYF.

The V gene is TRBV7-9, the J gene TRBJ2-7; no reliable D call. The length of the CDR3 is 14 residues. Trimming shortened V by 1 base and J by 0 bases, and 7 bases separated the two germline ends. CDR1 SEHNR and CDR2 FQNEAQ come from the germline V gene (reference sequence). CDR3 nucleotide sequence: TGTGCCAGCAGCTTAGATGGCTTCTCCTACGAGCAGTACTTC. As protein: CASSLDGFSYEQYF.

This chain connects TRBV30 to TRBJ1-2; perhaps TRBD1 as D (6 bases). V lost 2 bases, J lost 8 bases, and 9 bases lay in between. The CDR3 is made up of 11 amino acids. Per germline, CDR1 GTSNPN and CDR2 SVGIG (reference sequence). The CDR3 coding sequence is TGTGCCTGGAGTTACCAGGGGGGCTACACCTTC. This translates into CAWSYQGGYTF. Full variable domain (rest looked up from reference TRBV30 and TRBJ1-2): SQTIHQWPATLVQPVGSPLSLECTVEGTSNPNLYWYRQAAGRGLQLLFYSVGIGQISSEVPQNLSASRPQDRQFILSSKKLLLSDSGFYLCAWSYQGGYTFGSGTRLTVV.

This clone was seen more than once but under ten times. The chain recombines TRBV7-9 with TRBJ1-2; 7 bases fit TRBD1. J was trimmed by 8 bases and V by 0 bases; bases with no gene match: 9. Germline lookup yields CDR1 SEHNR and CDR2 FQNEAQ (reference sequence). The CDR3 is 15 amino acids. The CDR3 sequence: CASSLARGQLKGYTF. CDR3 sequence (DNA): TGTGCCAGCAGCTTAGCGCGGGGACAGTTGAAGGGCTACACCTTC.

Written as DNA, the CDR3 is TGTGCCAGTAGTTCTCAGACAGGGACCGGCTACACCTTC. This encodes CASSSQTGTGYTF. This chain connects TRBV19 to TRBJ1-2, with 7 nucleotides matching TRBD1. CDR3 size: 13 residues. The germline V gene has CDR1 LNHDA and CDR2 SQIVND (reference sequence). V shed 5 bases, J shed 8 bases, and the junction held 8 bases outside the gene matches.

The table lists this clone with a few counts. The chain combines TRBV25-1 with TRBJ2-2; D unresolved. The CDR3 runs 18 residues. Germline assignment: CDR1 MGHDK and CDR2 SYGVNS. The V gene lost 2 bases and the J gene lost 5 bases, with 21 bases spanning the gap. The CDR3 region is CASSESDRVLRNTGELFF. In DNA, the CDR3 is TGTGCCAGCAGTGAAAGTGATCGGGTTTTAAGGAATACCGGGGAGCTGTTTTTT.

At least ten counts were recorded for this clone. The chain employs TRBV18 and TRBJ2-1; D is possibly TRBD1 (6 bases). CDR3 length equals 14 residues. The germline V gene has CDR1 KGHSH and CDR2 LQKENI. Trimming took off 4 bases at V and 0 bases at J, with 7 bases between the two ends. The CDR3 loop reads CASSQGDSYNEQFF. CDR3 bases: TGTGCCAGCTCACAGGGGGACTCCTACAATGAGCAGTTCTTC.

V gene TRBV10-3 combines with J gene TRBJ2-2, with TRBD1 matching 7 bases. V gave up 8 bases and J gave up 1 base; unmatched junction bases: 7. From germline, CDR1 is ENHRY and CDR2 SYGVKD. This CDR3 region has 15 residues. CDR3 loop: CAILGQARNTGELFF. In DNA, the CDR3 is TGTGCCATCCTCGGACAGGCGAGGAACACCGGGGAGCTGTTTTTT.